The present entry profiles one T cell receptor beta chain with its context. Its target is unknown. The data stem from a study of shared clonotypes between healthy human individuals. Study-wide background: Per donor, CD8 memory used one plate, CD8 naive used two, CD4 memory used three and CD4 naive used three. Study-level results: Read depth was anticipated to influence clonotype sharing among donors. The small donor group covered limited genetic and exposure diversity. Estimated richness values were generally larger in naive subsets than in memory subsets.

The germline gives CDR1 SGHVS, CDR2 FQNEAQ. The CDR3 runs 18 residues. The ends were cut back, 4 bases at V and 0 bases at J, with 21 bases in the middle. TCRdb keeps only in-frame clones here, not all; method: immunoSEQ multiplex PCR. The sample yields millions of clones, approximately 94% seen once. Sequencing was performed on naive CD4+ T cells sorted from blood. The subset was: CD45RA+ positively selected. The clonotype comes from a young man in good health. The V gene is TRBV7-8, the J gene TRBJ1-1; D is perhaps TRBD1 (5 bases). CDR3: CASSSTGHILLMNTEAFF. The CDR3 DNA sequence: TGTGCCAGCAGCTCAACAGGACACATTCTCCTCATGAACACTGAAGCTTTCTTT. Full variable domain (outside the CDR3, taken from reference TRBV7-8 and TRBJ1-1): GAGVSQSPRYKVAKRGQDVALRCDPISGHVSLFWYQQALGQGPEFLTYFQNEAQLDKSGLPSDRFFAERPEGSVSTLKIQRTQQEDSAVYLCASSSTGHILLMNTEAFFGQGTRLTVV.